The rows below give T cell receptor beta chains drawn from one sample of a study of shared clonotypes between healthy human individuals. Sequencing was performed with immunoSEQ multiplex PCR; in TCRdb, only in-frame clones are kept and a portion is missing. The table lists over a million clones, roughly 97% of them singletons. Sequenced material: naive CD4+ T cells sorted from blood. These receptors came from a man in his thirties or forties in good health. Each CDR3 is given with its conserved first and last residue. Fields, in order: CDR3 DNA, CDR3 protein, J gene, V gene, D gene, clone size. The D gene is left open where the match is weak. Some rows have no size entry. The others give once, few or many, or a class for an expanded clone.

TGTGCCAGCAGCGACCTCAGGGGTCTGACCCCGAAACCCGTGCCCCAGCATTTT,CASSDLRGLTPKPVPQHF,TRBJ1-5,TRBV21-1,.,.
TGTGCCAGCAGCGCGCGCATTGGCTACACCTTC,CASSARIGYTF,TRBJ1-2,TRBV7-2,.,once
TGTGCCAGCAGCTCCACAGGGCGGGGAGGCGAAAAACTGTTTTTT,CASSSTGRGGEKLFF,TRBJ1-4,TRBV5-5,.,.
TGTGCCAGCAGCACAACGGGACTAGCGGGAACCCGGCAGCAGTTCTTC,CASSTTGLAGTRQQFF,TRBJ2-1,TRBV5-5,TRBD2,once
TGTGCCAGCAGCTACTTGGGTACGGGAGGTGAGAATGAGCAGTTCTTC,CASSYLGTGGENEQFF,TRBJ2-1,TRBV7-2,TRBD2,.
TGTGCCTGGAGTGTACTGGCCGAGCAGTACTTC,CAWSVLAEQYF,TRBJ2-7,TRBV30,.,.
TGTGCCAGCAGCCTGACAGGGCCCACTGAAGCTTTCTTT,CASSLTGPTEAFF,TRBJ1-1,TRBV5-6,TRBD1,.
TGTGCCAGCAGCCCGGAGGGGGCTGACCTGAATGGCTACACCTTC,CASSPEGADLNGYTF,TRBJ1-2,TRBV7-2,TRBD1,.
TGTGCCAGCAGTCACCTGGCGGGACCCGCTAATGAAAAACTGTTTTTT,CASSHLAGPANEKLFF,TRBJ1-4,TRBV27,.,.
TGTGCCAGCAGCCAAGTGGCGGGAGTTACCGGGGAGCTGTTTTTT,CASSQVAGVTGELFF,TRBJ2-2,TRBV4-2,TRBD2,.
TGTGCCAGTAGCAGGACTAGCGGGTTCCAAGAGACCCAGTACTTC,CASSRTSGFQETQYF,TRBJ2-5,TRBV19,TRBD2,.
TGTGCCAGCAGCTTAGAGCCCGTTCTCTTTGGAAACACCATATATTTT,CASSLEPVLFGNTIYF,TRBJ1-3,TRBV11-2,.,.
TGTGCCAGCAGTTACTCGACTCCCACAGATACGCAGTATTTT,CASSYSTPTDTQYF,TRBJ2-3,TRBV6-5,.,.